This T cell receptor beta chain comes out of a study of T cells in Graves' hyperthyroidism and ophthalmopathy. A remark on this clonotype: An end of the junction differs from the germline gene, which may be a read error.

The source material, RNA transcripts, was used to amplify TCR beta CDR3 regions. The HTBI primer set served for first-round RT-PCR of the TCR CDR3. TCRdb passed the multiplex PCR reads through MiXCR, listing each CDR3 protein once. In the table there are approximately 24,000 distinct CDR3 sequences, about 53% of which are singletons. Based on clinical symptoms, serum thyroxine and TRAb, thyroid ultrasound and orbital computed tomography, diagnoses were reached. The authors obtained PBMCs from about 9.5 ml of fresh peripheral blood. Germline V gives CDR1 DFQATT, CDR2 SNEGSKA (reference sequence). The CDR3 has 12 residues.

The rearrangement uses TRBV20-1 and TRBJ2-7; tentative D call: TRBD1 (6 bases). Material for sequencing was blood. The receptor was derived from a woman between 40 and 50 years old with Graves' hyperthyroidism that later progressed to Graves' ophthalmopathy. The CDR3 DNA reads as TGCAGTGCTAACAGGGAATCCTACGGGCAGTACTTC. Its protein product is CSANRESYGQYF.